This TCR beta chain was retrieved from a study of cytomegalovirus exposure and HLA in healthy donors. This PCR relied on a set of 60 Vbeta primers and 13 Jbeta primers. Repertoires were generated with immunoSEQ multiplex PCR, while TCRdb's copy carries only in-frame clones and drops some. Altogether 150,000 to 200,000 clones are present, roughly 73% being singletons, with the ten largest covering 3% to 3.5%. Regarding this clone: Its cognate antigen is unknown.

Regarding the study as a whole: The study listed some 160 cytomegalovirus-associated TCR beta chains. Available immune exposure information was restricted to CMV serostatus only.

The CDR3 contains 16 residues. The V and J ends lost 0 bases and 5 bases, in that order; junction bases with no gene match: 8. Germline CDR1 and CDR2: SGHRS and YFSETQ. The rearrangement uses TRBV5-1 and TRBJ1-1; 9 bases align to TRBD1. The source material was PBMCs. The TCR sequence derives from a female donor in good health and CMV-seronegative. The CDR3 spells CASSLERDRVRTEAFF. DNA of the CDR3: TGCGCCAGCAGCTTGGAGCGGGACAGGGTGAGAACTGAAGCTTTCTTT. The full variable domain, with the rest looked up from reference TRBV5-1 and TRBJ1-1, is KAGVTQTPRYLIKTRGQQVTLSCSPISGHRSVSWYQQTPGQGLQFLFEYFSETQRNKGNFPGRFSGRQFSNSRSEMNVSTLELGDSALYLCASSLERDRVRTEAFFGQGTRLTVV.